This TCR beta chain originates from a study of Graves' ophthalmopathy and Graves' hyperthyroidism. Study context: Researchers obtained peripheral blood at initial diagnosis, before any treatment had begun.

Researchers took RNA transcripts and amplified TCR beta CDR3 regions from them. First-round RT-PCR relied on HTBI primers, and a second-round multiplex PCR came next. Via MiXCR, TCRdb re-called the multiplex PCR reads, giving one row per CDR3 protein. The table has 650,000 to 900,000 distinct CDR3 sequences, about 44% seen once. General study points: As the model predicted ophthalmopathy progression, it achieved a sensitivity of approximately 65% and a specificity of around 76%.

The length of the CDR3 is 13 residues. Germline CDR1 reads SGHAT; CDR2 reads FQDESV (reference sequence). Remarks on this clonotype: The antigen is undetermined. This may be a read error, as it is one base from a much larger clone.

The TCR sequence derives from an adult man with Graves' ophthalmopathy. V gene TRBV11-1 combines with J gene TRBJ1-1, with D hard to call. Sequencing was performed on peripheral blood. The CDR3 loop reads CANSIQMNTEAFF. In nucleotides, the CDR3 is TGTGCCAACAGCATTCAGATGAACACTGAAGCTTTCTTT.